This note documents a single TCR beta chain sequence. Antigen: not known. This sample stems from a study of T cells in Graves' hyperthyroidism and ophthalmopathy. General study findings and limits: The model forecast ophthalmopathy, anticipating it by a median roughly 6.5 months before onset. Blood samples included most of the expanded thyroid clonotypes exceeding 0.001.

V lost 2 bases, J lost 4 bases, and 14 bases lay in between. Germline values: CDR1 MNHEY, CDR2 SMNVEV (reference sequence). This CDR3 contains 15 residues. The TCR beta CDR3 regions underwent amplification using RNA transcripts as the source. Primed by the HTBI set, a first-round RT-PCR was run on the TCR CDR3. Via MiXCR, TCRdb re-called the multiplex PCR reads, giving one row per CDR3 protein. This sample yields approximately 720,000 distinct CDR3 sequences, of which 18% are seen a single time; 16% belongs to the top ten. Material: blood. The chain carries TRBV27 and TRBJ1-2, with D possibly TRBD1 on 6 matching bases. This receptor was identified in a woman aged 50 to 60 with Graves' hyperthyroidism that later progressed to Graves' ophthalmopathy. The CDR3 here is CASSLGGHRSYGYTF. CDR3 DNA sequence: TGTGCCAGCAGTTTAGGGGGGCACCGTAGCTATGGCTACACCTTC.